The T cell receptor beta chain under discussion was sequenced for a study of technical replicates of blood from a handful of donors. Germline CDR1 and CDR2: KGHSH and LQKENI. The CDR3 runs 19 residues. V lost 3 bases, J lost 6 bases, and 29 bases lay in between. Using immunoSEQ multiplex PCR, the repertoire was profiled, and TCRdb retains in-frame clones only, with some absent. The table has approximately 49,000 clones, 80% to 95% seen once. The rearrangement links TRBV18 to TRBJ1-1; maybe TRBD1 (6 bases). The sequence came from a human donor in good health. Some clones in this sample may be carry-over from other donors' samples. The specimen sequenced was PBMCs. CDR3 loop: CASSPYSDPLPGQFSEAFF. CDR3 sequence (DNA): TGTGCCAGCTCACCCTACTCAGACCCATTACCCGGACAGTTTTCTGAAGCTTTCTTT.